This T cell receptor beta chain was documented in a study of identifying expanded T cells in peripheral blood. During the collection period, no donor immune events like infections were recorded. Clones were sequenced by immunoSEQ multiplex PCR, and TCRdb holds only the in-frame ones, with some missing. Here the sample spans 55,000 to 60,000 clones, roughly 89% being singletons. General observations from the study: Differentially abundant clones: around 1.2 between replicates, roughly 16 at around 2 weeks, 19 at four. Clone count variance between roughly 2-week samples rose with total template count.

Comment on this clone: The antigen is not known.

V dropped 3 bases and J dropped 3 bases, with 11 bases sitting between them. Germline CDR1 reads SQVTM; CDR2 reads ANQGSEA. The CDR3 is 14 residues long. Input material: blood. The V call is TRBV29-1, the J call TRBJ2-2; D unresolved. This sequence was found in a person aged 18 to 75 in good health. The DNA for the CDR3 is TGCAGCGTTGAGGGTGACATCTACACCGGGGAGCTGTTTTTT. Protein product: CSVEGDIYTGELFF.